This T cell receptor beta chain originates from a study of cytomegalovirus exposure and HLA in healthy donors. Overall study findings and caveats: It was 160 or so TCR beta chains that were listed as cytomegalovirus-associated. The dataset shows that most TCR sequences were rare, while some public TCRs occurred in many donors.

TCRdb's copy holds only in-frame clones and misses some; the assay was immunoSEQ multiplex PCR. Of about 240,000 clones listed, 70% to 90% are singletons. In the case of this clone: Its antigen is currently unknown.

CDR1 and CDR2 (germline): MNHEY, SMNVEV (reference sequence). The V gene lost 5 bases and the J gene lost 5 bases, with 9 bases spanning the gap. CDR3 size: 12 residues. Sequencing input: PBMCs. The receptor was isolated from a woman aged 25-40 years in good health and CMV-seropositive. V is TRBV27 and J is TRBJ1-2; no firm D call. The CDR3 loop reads CASSPGSYGYTF. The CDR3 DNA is TGTGCCAGCAGTCCTGGGAGTTATGGCTACACCTTC.